The sequence of this TCR beta chain was determined in a study of glioma-infiltrating T cells. Whole-study results and caveats: Tissue-blood divergence was below expectation in non-neoplastic patients, above in gliomas.

This clonotype was recorded many times. Its target is not known. Germline V gives CDR1 MNHNS, CDR2 SASEGT. V was shortened by 6 bases and J by 12 bases, with 12 bases between the two germline ends. This CDR3 comprises 10 residues. Amplification of TCR alpha and beta CDR3 regions from RNA used iRepertoire nested multiplex PCR. One entry per CDR3 protein, called by TCRdb with MiXCR from the multiplex PCR reads. In the table there are roughly 200,000 distinct CDR3 sequences, approximately 40% of which are singletons. The sequence came from a human donor with low-grade glioma or glioblastoma, undergoing nonglioma brain surgery, or in good health (not recorded which). The gene calls are TRBV6-1 and TRBJ2-7; a possible D gene is TRBD2 (6 bases). Sequenced sample: glioma tissue, nonneoplastic brain tissue, or PBMCs (not recorded which). CDR3 in DNA: TGTGCCAGCAGGGAACGGGAGACGTACTTC. This sequence encodes CASRERETYF.